The present T cell receptor beta chain was sequenced within a study of T cell responses to AZD1222 COVID-19 vaccine. Overall study findings and caveats: None of the repertoires were sampled until the peak T cell response had passed. White British people made up most donors, females outnumbered males, and clonal diversity was possibly underestimated. Recipients of two AZD1222 doses showed rising Spike-specific TCR breadth and depth.

Germline-derived CDR1 and CDR2 are MNHEY and SMNVEV (reference sequence). The CDR3 sequence is 15 residues long. The junction had 2 bases not matched to a gene; V was cut back by 5 bases and J by 2 bases. This table comes from immunoSEQ multiplex PCR, and its TCRdb copy is limited to in-frame clones, with some not included. Here the sample spans 150,000 or so clones, about nine tenths being singletons. Second-dose groups at about 4 or about 12 weeks were pooled. In the case of this clone: Its antigen is not known.

The sequencing here drew on peripheral blood, taken 28 days after the second AZD1222 dose. The chain joins TRBV27 to TRBJ2-1; 11 positions agree with TRBD2. This TCR was sampled from an adult who received the AZD1222 COVID-19 vaccine. The CDR3, as DNA: TGTGCCAGCAGTGTGACTAGCGGGGCCTACAATGAGCAGTTCTTC. Encoded protein: CASSVTSGAYNEQFF.